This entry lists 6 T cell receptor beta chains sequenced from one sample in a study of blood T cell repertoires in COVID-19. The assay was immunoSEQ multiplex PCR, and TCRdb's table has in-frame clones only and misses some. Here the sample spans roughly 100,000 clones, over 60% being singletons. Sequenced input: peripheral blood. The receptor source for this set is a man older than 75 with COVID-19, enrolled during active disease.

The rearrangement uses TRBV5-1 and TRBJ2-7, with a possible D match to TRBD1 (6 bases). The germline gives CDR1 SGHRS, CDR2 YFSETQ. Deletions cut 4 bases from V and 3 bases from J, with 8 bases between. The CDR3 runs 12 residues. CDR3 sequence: CASSETGYEQYF. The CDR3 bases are TGCGCCAGCAGCGAGACAGGCTACGAGCAGTACTTC.

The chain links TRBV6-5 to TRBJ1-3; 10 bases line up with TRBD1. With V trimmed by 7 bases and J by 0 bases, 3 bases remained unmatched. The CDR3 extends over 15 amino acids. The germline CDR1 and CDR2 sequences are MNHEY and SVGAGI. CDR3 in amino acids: CASTRTGGSGNTIYF. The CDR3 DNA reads TGTGCCAGCACAAGGACAGGGGGCTCTGGAAACACCATATATTTT.

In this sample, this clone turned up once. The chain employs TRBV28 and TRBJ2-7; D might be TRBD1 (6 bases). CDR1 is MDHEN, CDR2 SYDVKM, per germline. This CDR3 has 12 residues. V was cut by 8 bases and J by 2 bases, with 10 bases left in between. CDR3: CASAKGAYEQYF. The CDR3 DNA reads TGTGCCAGCGCTAAGGGGGCCTACGAGCAGTACTTC.

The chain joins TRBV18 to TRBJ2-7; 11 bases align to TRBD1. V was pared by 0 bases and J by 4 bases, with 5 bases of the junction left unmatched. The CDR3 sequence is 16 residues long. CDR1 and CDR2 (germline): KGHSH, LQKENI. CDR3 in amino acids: CASSPPGTGGIYEQYF. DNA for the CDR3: TGTGCCAGCTCACCACCGGGGACAGGGGGAATTTACGAGCAGTACTTC. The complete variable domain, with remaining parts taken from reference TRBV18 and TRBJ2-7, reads NAGVMQNPRHLVRRRGQEARLRCSPMKGHSHVYWYRQLPEEGLKFMVYLQKENIIDESGMPKERFSAEFPKEGPSILRIQQVVRGDSAAYFCASSPPGTGGIYEQYFGPGTRLTVT.

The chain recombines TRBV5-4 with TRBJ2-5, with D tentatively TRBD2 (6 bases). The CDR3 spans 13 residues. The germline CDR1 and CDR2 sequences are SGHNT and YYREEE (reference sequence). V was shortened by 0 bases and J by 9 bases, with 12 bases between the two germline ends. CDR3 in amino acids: CASSLDNSGAQYF. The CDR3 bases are TGTGCCAGCAGCTTGGACAACTCGGGGGCCCAGTACTTC.

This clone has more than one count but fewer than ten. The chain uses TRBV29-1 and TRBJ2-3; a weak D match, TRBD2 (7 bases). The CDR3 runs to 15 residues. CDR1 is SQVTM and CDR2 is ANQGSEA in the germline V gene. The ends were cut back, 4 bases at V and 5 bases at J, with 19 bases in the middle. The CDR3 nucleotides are TGCAGCGTTGGTCTGGGAGGGCAGGGGAAAGATACGCAGTATTTT. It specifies CSVGLGGQGKDTQYF.